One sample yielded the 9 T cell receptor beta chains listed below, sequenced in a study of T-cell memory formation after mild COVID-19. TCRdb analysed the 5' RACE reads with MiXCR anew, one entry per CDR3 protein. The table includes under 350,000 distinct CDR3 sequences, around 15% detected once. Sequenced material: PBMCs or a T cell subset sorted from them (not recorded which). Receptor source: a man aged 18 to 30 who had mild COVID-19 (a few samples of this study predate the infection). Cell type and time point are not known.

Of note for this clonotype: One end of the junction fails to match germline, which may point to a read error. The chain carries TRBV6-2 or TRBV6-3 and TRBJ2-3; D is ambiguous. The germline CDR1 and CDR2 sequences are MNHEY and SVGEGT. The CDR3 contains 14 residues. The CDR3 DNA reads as TGTGCCAGCAGTGTATCCAGATGGGCAGATAAGCAGTATTTT. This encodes CASSVSRWADKQYF.

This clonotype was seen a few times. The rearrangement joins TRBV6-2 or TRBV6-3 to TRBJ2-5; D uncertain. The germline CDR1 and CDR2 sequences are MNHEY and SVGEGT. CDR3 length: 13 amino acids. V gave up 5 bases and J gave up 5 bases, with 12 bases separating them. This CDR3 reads CASSKSLWETQYF. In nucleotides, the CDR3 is TGTGCCAGCAGTAAATCGCTTTGGGAGACCCAGTACTTC.

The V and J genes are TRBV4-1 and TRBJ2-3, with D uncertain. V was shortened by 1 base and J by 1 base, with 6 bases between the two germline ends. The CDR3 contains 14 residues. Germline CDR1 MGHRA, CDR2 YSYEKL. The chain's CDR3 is CASSQGAGTDTQYF. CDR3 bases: TGCGCCAGCAGCCAAGGGGCCGGCACAGATACGCAGTATTTT.

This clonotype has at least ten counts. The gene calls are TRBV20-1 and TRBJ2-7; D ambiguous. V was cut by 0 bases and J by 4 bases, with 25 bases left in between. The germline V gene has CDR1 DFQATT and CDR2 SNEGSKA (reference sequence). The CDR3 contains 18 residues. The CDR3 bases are TGCAGTGCTAGAGAGATCCAGCGTGGACGCGGACCCTCATACGAGCAGTACGTC. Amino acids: CSAREIQRGRGPSYEQYV.

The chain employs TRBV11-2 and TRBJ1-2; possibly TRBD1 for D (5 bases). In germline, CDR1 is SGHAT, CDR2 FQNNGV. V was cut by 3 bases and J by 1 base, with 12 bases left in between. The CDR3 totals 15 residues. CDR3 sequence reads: CASSFGSGNNYGYTF. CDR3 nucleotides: TGTGCCAGCAGCTTCGGATCAGGGAATAACTATGGCTACACCTTC.

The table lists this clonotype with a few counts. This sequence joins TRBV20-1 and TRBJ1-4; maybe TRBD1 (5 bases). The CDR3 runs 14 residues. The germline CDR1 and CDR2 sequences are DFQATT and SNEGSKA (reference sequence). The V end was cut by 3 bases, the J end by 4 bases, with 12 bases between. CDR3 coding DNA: TGCAGTGCTAGGGGAGGGGCGGTTAATGAAAAACTGTTTTTT. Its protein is CSARGGAVNEKLFF.

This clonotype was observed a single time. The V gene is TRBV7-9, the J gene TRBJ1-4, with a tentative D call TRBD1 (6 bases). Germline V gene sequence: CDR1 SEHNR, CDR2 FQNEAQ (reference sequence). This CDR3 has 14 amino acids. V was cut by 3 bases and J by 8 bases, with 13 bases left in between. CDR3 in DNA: TGTGCCAGCAGCTTCCGGCAGGGGACGGAAAAACTGTTTTTT. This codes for CASSFRQGTEKLFF.

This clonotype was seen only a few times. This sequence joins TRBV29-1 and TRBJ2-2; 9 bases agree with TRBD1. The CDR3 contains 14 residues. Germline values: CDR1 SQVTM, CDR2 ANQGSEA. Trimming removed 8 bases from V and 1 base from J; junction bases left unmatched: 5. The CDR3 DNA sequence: TGCAGCTACCGGACAGGGGTGAACACCGGGGAGCTGTTTTTT. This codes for CSYRTGVNTGELFF.

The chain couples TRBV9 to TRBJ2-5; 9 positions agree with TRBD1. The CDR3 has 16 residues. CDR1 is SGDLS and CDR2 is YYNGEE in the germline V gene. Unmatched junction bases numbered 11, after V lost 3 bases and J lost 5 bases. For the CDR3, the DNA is TGTGCCAGCAGCGCCACTCAGGACAGGGGTAGGGAGACCCAGTACTTC. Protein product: CASSATQDRGRETQYF.